Shown below are 26 T cell receptor beta chains from a single sample sequenced in a study of a mutant IDH1 vaccine in newly diagnosed glioma. Time point here: week 23, last vaccination. Every single dose of the vaccine, 300 ug of mutant IDH1 20-mer peptide, came with topical imiquimod. TCRdb keeps only in-frame clones here, not all; method: immunoSEQ multiplex PCR. This repertoire shows roughly 50,000 clones, about 81% found once; its top ten account for around 8.4%. The antigens these receptors bind are not known. The sequenced sample was PBMCs, obtained from a glioma patient whose treatment included an IDH1 peptide vaccine. The receptors were gathered from a woman in her thirties or forties with glioma. Some clones in this sample may be carry-over from other donors' samples.

The gene calls are TRBV7-9 and TRBJ1-5, with 10 bases fitting TRBD1. Germline CDR1 and CDR2: SEHNR and FQNEAQ (reference sequence). Trimming cost V 1 base and J 0 bases; bases outside gene matches: 3. CDR3 length: 17 amino acids. The DNA for the CDR3 is TGTGCCAGCAGCTTAGTCAGGACAGGGGGTAGCAATCAGCCCCAGCATTTT. It yields the protein CASSLVRTGGSNQPQHF.

The chain links TRBV18 to TRBJ2-3; D assignment may be TRBD1 or TRBD2 (6 bases each). The CDR3 contains 15 residues. CDR1 is KGHSH, CDR2 LQKENI, per germline. Trimming stripped 2 bases from V and 3 bases from J, with 12 bases between. This CDR3 is CASSPSKGGTDTQYF. For the CDR3, the DNA is TGTGCCAGCTCACCATCGAAGGGGGGAACAGATACGCAGTATTTT. Full variable domain (missing parts from reference TRBV18 and TRBJ2-3): NAGVMQNPRHLVRRRGQEARLRCSPMKGHSHVYWYRQLPEEGLKFMVYLQKENIIDESGMPKERFSAEFPKEGPSILRIQQVVRGDSAAYFCASSPSKGGTDTQYFGPGTRLTVL.

This clone showed up just a few times. The chain is built from TRBV27 and TRBJ1-1; tentative D call: TRBD1 (6 bases). CDR3 length equals 15 residues. Germline assignment: CDR1 MNHEY and CDR2 SMNVEV (reference sequence). V was clipped by 8 bases and J by 5 bases, with 21 bases between them. Here the CDR3 DNA reads TGTGCCAGCGGGGGGCTGCGGGGGCGAATAACTGAAGCTTTCTTT. Its protein product is CASGGLRGRITEAFF.

The chain employs TRBV15 and TRBJ1-5; D perhaps matches TRBD1 (6 bases). V lost 5 bases and J 4 bases, leaving 18 bases between the germline ends. The germline gives CDR1 LNHNV, CDR2 YYDKDF (reference sequence). The CDR3 runs to 16 residues. CDR3 sequence: CATSYSMGGGNQPQHF. The CDR3 nucleotides are TGTGCCACCAGCTACTCAATGGGGGGCGGGAATCAGCCCCAGCATTTT.

The J gene is TRBJ1-2, the V gene TRBV5-8; D is unresolved. The CDR3 consists of 15 residues. Trimming removed 4 bases from V and 5 bases from J, with 18 bases in between. The germline gives CDR1 SGHTS, CDR2 YDEGEE. CDR3: CASSATGGSRYGYTF. CDR3 nucleotides: TGTGCCAGCAGCGCGACGGGCGGCTCCCGATATGGCTACACCTTC.

CDR3 in amino acids: CASSWRDVGYGYTF. The CDR3 DNA is TGTGCCAGCAGTTGGAGGGATGTCGGCTATGGCTACACCTTC. This sequence joins TRBV6-5 and TRBJ1-2; no clear D gene. The CDR3 contains 14 residues. In germline, CDR1 is MNHEY, CDR2 SVGAGI. Trimming took off 4 bases at V and 4 bases at J, with 13 bases between the two ends.

The chain carries TRBV19 and TRBJ2-5; a weak D match, TRBD2 (6 bases). The CDR3 covers 15 residues. V was trimmed by 3 bases and J by 5 bases, leaving 16 bases between them. Looked up from germline, CDR1 is LNHDA and CDR2 is SQIVND (reference sequence). The CDR3 nucleotides read TGTGCCAGTAGTATGCGGGGCCAACGGAGGGAGACCCAGTACTTC. It is translated as CASSMRGQRRETQYF.

The rearrangement links TRBV27 to TRBJ2-7; TRBD2 might be the D (5 bases). The ends were cut back, 1 base at V and 3 bases at J, with 7 bases in the middle. The CDR3 is made up of 13 amino acids. The germline V gene has CDR1 MNHEY and CDR2 SMNVEV (reference sequence). The CDR3 DNA reads TGTGCCAGCAGTTTATTTCGGGGCTACGAGCAGTACTTC. It encodes CASSLFRGYEQYF.

The V gene is TRBV30, the J gene TRBJ1-2, with D unresolved. Germline V gene data show CDR1 as GTSNPN and CDR2 as SVGIG (reference sequence). The CDR3 has 14 amino acids. The V gene lost 7 bases and the J gene lost 0 bases, with 15 bases spanning the gap. The CDR3 DNA is TGTGCCTTTTCCCCGGGCCACACTAACTATGGCTACACCTTC. It translates to CAFSPGHTNYGYTF.

The table lists this clone with a count of one. The chain uses TRBV5-1 and TRBJ2-2, with TRBD1 identical over 8 bases. The germline gives CDR1 SGHRS, CDR2 YFSETQ. J gave up 6 bases and V 5 bases, and 9 bases lay outside the gene matches. CDR3 length: 15 residues. The CDR3 reads CASRPGTGVSGELFF. The CDR3 DNA reads as TGCGCCAGCAGGCCCGGGACAGGCGTATCCGGGGAGCTGTTTTTT.

The chain employs TRBV30 and TRBJ2-2, with D tentatively TRBD1 (6 bases). Trimming left V 5 bases short and J 5 bases short, with 12 bases between. Germline V gives CDR1 GTSNPN, CDR2 SVGIG (reference sequence). The CDR3 contains 13 residues. CDR3 region: CAWATGLTGELFF. The CDR3 DNA reads as TGTGCCTGGGCGACAGGACTTACCGGGGAGCTGTTTTTT.

This clone was counted only a few times. The genes are TRBV7-9 and TRBJ1-1, with D uncertain. The germline V gene has CDR1 SEHNR and CDR2 FQNEAQ (reference sequence). Trimming removed 2 bases from V and 5 bases from J, with 6 bases in between. The CDR3 is 12 amino acids. For the CDR3, the DNA is TGTGCCAGCAGCTTAACGGCGACTGAAGCTTTCTTT. This sequence encodes CASSLTATEAFF. The full variable domain, rest sourced from reference TRBV7-9 and TRBJ1-1, is DTGVSQNPRHKITKRGQNVTFRCDPISEHNRLYWYRQTLGQGPEFLTYFQNEAQLEKSRLLSDRFSAERPKGSFSTLEIQRTEQGDSAMYLCASSLTATEAFFGQGTRLTVV.

This clone turned up a few times. This CDR3 reads CASTMGQYTEAFF. The CDR3 coding sequence is TGTGCCAGTACTATGGGACAGTACACTGAAGCTTTCTTT. The chain links TRBV19 to TRBJ1-1; 7 bases line up with TRBD1. This CDR3 contains 13 residues. Germline CDR1 and CDR2: LNHDA and SQIVND (reference sequence). Trimming cost V 7 bases and J 3 bases; bases outside gene matches: 5. Full variable domain (outside the CDR3, taken from reference TRBV19 and TRBJ1-1): DGGITQSPKYLFRKEGQNVTLSCEQNLNHDAMYWYRQDPGQGLRLIYYSQIVNDFQKGDIAEGYSVSREKKESFPLTVTSAQKNPTAFYLCASTMGQYTEAFFGQGTRLTVV.

The rearrangement links TRBV18 to TRBJ1-1; D is unresolved. The CDR3 is made up of 13 amino acids. The germline V and J ends were trimmed by 2 bases and 7 bases, with 11 bases remaining between them. Germline values: CDR1 KGHSH, CDR2 LQKENI. The CDR3 loop is CASSPSRVSEAFF. The CDR3, as DNA: TGTGCCAGCTCACCATCGAGGGTGAGTGAAGCTTTCTTT.

This clone was detected only once. The chain uses TRBV6-1 and TRBJ1-2; D is perhaps TRBD1 (6 bases). The CDR3 is made up of 18 amino acids. From germline, CDR1 is MNHNS and CDR2 SASEGT. The germline V and J ends were trimmed by 2 bases and 2 bases, with 21 bases remaining between them. The CDR3 spells CASSEFRGQSGSNYGYTF. CDR3 nucleotide sequence: TGTGCCAGCAGTGAATTTAGAGGACAGTCGGGGTCCAACTATGGCTACACCTTC.

This clone was observed a few times. DNA of the CDR3: TGTGCCAGCAGCCAACTCGGGGGTTGGACCACCGGGGAGCTGTTTTTT. Its translation: CASSQLGGWTTGELFF. J is TRBJ2-2 and V is TRBV7-2; D possibly corresponds to TRBD2 (6 bases). Germline lookup yields CDR1 SGHTA and CDR2 FQGNSA. CDR3 size: 16 residues. The V and J ends lost 5 bases and 4 bases respectively, with 17 bases between them. The full variable domain, completed using reference TRBV7-2 and TRBJ2-2, is GAGVSQSPSNKVTEKGKDVELRCDPISGHTALYWYRQSLGQGLEFLIYFQGNSAPDKSGLPSDRFSAERTGGSVSTLTIQRTQQEDSAVYLCASSQLGGWTTGELFFGEGSRLTVL.

The chain links TRBV6-5 to TRBJ1-1; TRBD1 agrees at 7 bases. Losses at the gene ends were 7 bases for V and 3 bases for J; bases not matched to a gene: 11. The CDR3 runs to 15 residues. Per germline, CDR1 MNHEY and CDR2 SVGAGI. DNA for the CDR3: TGTGCCAGCAATGCTGGCGGGACAGTTCACACTGAAGCTTTCTTT. Translation: CASNAGGTVHTEAFF.

This chain links TRBV5-4 with TRBJ1-2, with D unresolved. The V end lost 2 bases, the J end lost 2 bases, and 7 bases lay between the germline ends. This CDR3 spans 13 amino acids. In germline, CDR1 is SGHNT, CDR2 YYREEE (reference sequence). The CDR3 here is CASSFNSNYGYTF. The CDR3 coding sequence is TGTGCCAGCAGCTTCAACTCCAACTATGGCTACACCTTC.

The rearrangement joins TRBV7-9 to TRBJ1-2; TRBD1 might be the D (6 bases). The V end was cut by 1 base, the J end by 13 bases, with 22 bases between. Per the germline V gene, CDR1 is SEHNR and CDR2 is FQNEAQ (reference sequence). CDR3 length: 15 residues. CDR3 bases: TGTGCCAGCAGCTTAGATGTTGGACAGTCCCTGGGGGGCACCTTC. Its protein is CASSLDVGQSLGGTF.

There are a few counts of this clone. The chain employs TRBV7-4 and TRBJ1-2, with TRBD1 identical over 7 bases. From germline, CDR1 is SGHVT and CDR2 SQSDAQ. The CDR3 consists of 15 residues. V shed 5 bases, J shed 4 bases, and the junction held 10 bases outside the gene matches. The CDR3 is CASSPRTGGGYGYTF. CDR3 sequence (DNA): TGTGCCAGCAGCCCCCGGACAGGTGGCGGCTATGGCTACACCTTC. Variable domain in full (rest from reference TRBV7-4 and TRBJ1-2): GAGVSQSPRYKVAKRGRDVALRCDSISGHVTLYWYRQTLGQGSEVLTYSQSDAQRDKSGRPSGRFSAERPERSVSTLKIQRTEQGDSAVYLCASSPRTGGGYGYTFGSGTRLTVV.

The rearrangement uses TRBV7-9 and TRBJ1-4; the D is unclear. Germline lookup yields CDR1 SEHNR and CDR2 FQNEAQ (reference sequence). Trimming removed 2 bases from V and 8 bases from J, with 15 bases in between. CDR3 length: 15 residues. CDR3 sequence (DNA): TGTGCCAGCAGCTTAATAAGACGGTCGGGAGAAAAACTGTTTTTT. Translated: CASSLIRRSGEKLFF.

The J gene is TRBJ1-2, the V gene TRBV20-1; no reliable D call. The CDR3 is made up of 11 amino acids. CDR1 and CDR2 (germline): DFQATT, SNEGSKA (reference sequence). V lost 3 bases and J 7 bases, leaving 9 bases between the germline ends. The CDR3 region is CSASGSLGYTF. In nucleotides, the CDR3 is TGCAGTGCTAGCGGTAGTCTTGGCTACACCTTC.

This sequence joins TRBV7-2 and TRBJ2-1, with a weak D call TRBD2 (6 bases). CDR3 length: 13 amino acids. Germline V lookup: CDR1 SGHTA, CDR2 FQGNSA. The ends were cut back, 4 bases at V and 6 bases at J, with 10 bases in the middle. The CDR3 loop reads CASSSGLLNEQFF. CDR3 DNA sequence: TGTGCCAGCAGCTCGGGACTCCTCAATGAGCAGTTCTTC.

This clone was observed a single time. The chain combines TRBV30 with TRBJ2-1; D tentatively fits TRBD1 or TRBD2 (6 bases each). The CDR3 extends over 13 amino acids. V lost 7 bases and J lost 0, with 10 bases in between. Germline loops: CDR1 GTSNPN, CDR2 SVGIG (reference sequence). CDR3 nucleotide sequence: TGTGCCTCGAAGGGGGGCTCCTACAATGAGCAGTTCTTC. Its protein is CASKGGSYNEQFF. The complete variable domain, with remaining parts taken from reference TRBV30 and TRBJ2-1, reads SQTIHQWPATLVQPVGSPLSLECTVEGTSNPNLYWYRQAAGRGLQLLFYSVGIGQISSEVPQNLSASRPQDRQFILSSKKLLLSDSGFYLCASKGGSYNEQFFGPGTRLTVL.

The chain has TRBV4-2 and TRBJ2-1, with D possibly matching TRBD2 (6 bases). Germline V gene lookup returns CDR1 LGHNA and CDR2 YNFKEQ. V lost 0 bases, J lost 7 bases, and 19 bases lay in between. The CDR3 is 17 residues long. The CDR3 spells CASSQELRDSLGNEQFF. The DNA of the CDR3 is TGTGCCAGCAGCCAAGAACTCCGGGACTCCCTGGGAAATGAGCAGTTCTTC.

This chain joins TRBV9 and TRBJ1-5, with D perhaps matching TRBD1 (6 bases). V was shortened by 3 bases and J by 6 bases, with 10 bases between the two germline ends. The CDR3 contains 13 residues. Germline V lookup: CDR1 SGDLS, CDR2 YYNGEE. The CDR3 DNA follows: TGTGCCAGCAGCGAGGGGGGGGGTCAGCCCCAGCATTTT. It encodes CASSEGGGQPQHF.